This passage covers 23 T cell receptor beta chains from one sample sequenced in a study of T cell responses to AZD1222 COVID-19 vaccine. Clones were read by immunoSEQ multiplex PCR, and TCRdb kept only the in-frame ones, dropping some. Among roughly 120,000 clones listed, nearly 90% were seen once. The sample here was peripheral blood, taken on day 0 of AZD1222 vaccination. The receptors stem from an adult in good health.

The chain has TRBV7-9 and TRBJ1-3; D is perhaps TRBD1 (5 bases). The V and J ends lost 8 bases and 1 base respectively, with 15 bases between them. The CDR3 totals 15 residues. CDR1 and CDR2 from the germline V gene are SEHNR and FQNEAQ (reference sequence). In DNA, the CDR3 is TGTGCCAGCCCCATGGGCAGGGAGTCTGGAAACACCATATATTTT. Its translation: CASPMGRESGNTIYF.

The chain is built from TRBV2 and TRBJ2-1, with D unclear. V was pared by 4 bases and J by 0 bases, with 7 bases between. Germline V gives CDR1 SNHLY, CDR2 FYNNEI. The CDR3 contains 14 residues. CDR3 region: CASSGSGSYNEQFF. CDR3 DNA sequence: TGTGCCAGCAGTGGGTCTGGCTCCTACAATGAGCAGTTCTTC.

The chain is built from TRBV5-4 and TRBJ1-2; 8 bases line up with TRBD1. This CDR3 has 15 amino acids. J gave up 8 bases and V 4 bases, and 13 bases lay outside the gene matches. The germline V gene encodes CDR1 SGHNT and CDR2 YYREEE (reference sequence). The CDR3 reads CASSRGGQGAQGYTF. DNA of the CDR3: TGTGCCAGCAGCAGGGGGGGGCAGGGGGCCCAGGGCTACACCTTC.

The chain joins TRBV10-2 to TRBJ2-1; no reliable D call. CDR3 length equals 12 residues. The germline V and J ends were trimmed by 5 bases and 3 bases, with 5 bases remaining between them. Looked up from germline, CDR1 is WSHSY and CDR2 is SAAADI. The CDR3 nucleotides are TGCGCCAGCAGTCTCTACTACAATGAGCAGTTCTTC. It translates to CASSLYYNEQFF.

V usage is TRBV1 and J usage is TRBJ1-6. TRBV1 represents a pseudogene. CDR3 length: 17 amino acids. The CDR3 sequence is CTSSQDLGQSGNSPLHF. DNA for the CDR3: TGCACCAGCAGCCAAGATCTAGGGCAGTCAGGCAATTCACCCCTCCACTTT.

The chain is built from TRBV27 and TRBJ2-7; 7 bases are shared with TRBD2. With V trimmed by 5 bases and J by 7 bases, 5 bases remained unmatched. Germline assignment: CDR1 MNHEY and CDR2 SMNVEV (reference sequence). This CDR3 is 12 amino acids long. CDR3 residues: CASSVTGGEQYF. CDR3 DNA: TGTGCCAGCAGTGTAACCGGGGGGGAGCAGTACTTC.

This clone came up once. The CDR3 sequence is CASSEYFPTSDPDTQYF. CDR3 nucleotides: TGTGCCAGCAGTGAATATTTCCCCACTAGCGACCCAGATACGCAGTATTTT. The gene calls are TRBV25-1 and TRBJ2-3; 7 bases are shared with TRBD2. Germline CDR1 and CDR2: MGHDK and SYGVNS. V lost 0 bases and J lost 4; bases outside the gene matches: 10. The CDR3 has 17 residues.

As DNA, the CDR3 is TGTGCCTGGAGTGTGCCGGGACAGGGTTTTCCCTACGAGCAGTACTTC. This gives the protein CAWSVPGQGFPYEQYF. This chain connects TRBV30 to TRBJ2-7; 9 bases match TRBD1. The CDR3 totals 16 residues. Looked up from germline, CDR1 is GTSNPN and CDR2 is SVGIG (reference sequence). Unmatched junction bases numbered 8, after V lost 0 bases and J lost 2 bases.

This clone has a handful of counts. The gene calls are TRBV19 and TRBJ1-2; the D gene is possibly TRBD1 (5 bases). Germline loops: CDR1 LNHDA, CDR2 SQIVND (reference sequence). This CDR3 region has 14 residues. V shed 4 bases and J shed 3 bases, with 12 bases lying between them. This CDR3 reads CASSKPGGDYGYTF. CDR3 bases: TGTGCCAGTAGTAAGCCGGGGGGAGACTATGGCTACACCTTC.

The CDR3 loop is CASLNSMNTEAFF. The CDR3 nucleotides read TGTGCCAGCCTCAACAGTATGAACACTGAAGCTTTCTTT. The chain joins TRBV5-4 to TRBJ1-1; D is undetermined. This CDR3 is 13 amino acids long. Per the germline V gene, CDR1 is SGHNT and CDR2 is YYREEE (reference sequence). V lost 7 bases and J 0 bases, leaving 10 bases between the germline ends.

This clone has only a few counts. The rearrangement uses TRBV10-3 and TRBJ2-5; D unclear. Germline loops: CDR1 ENHRY, CDR2 SYGVKD. V was clipped by 7 bases and J by 1 base, with 16 bases between them. The CDR3 totals 15 residues. As DNA, the CDR3 is TGTGCCATCAATAACGGACCATCAACCCAAGAGACCCAGTACTTC. Its translation: CAINNGPSTQETQYF.

The J gene is TRBJ2-3, the V gene TRBV3-1 (or the pseudogene TRBV3-2); 14 bases agree with TRBD2. The CDR3 is 17 residues long. Germline CDR1 reads LGHDT; CDR2 reads YNNKEL (reference sequence). V was clipped by 2 bases and J by 3 bases; unmatched bases: 4. DNA of the CDR3: TGTGCCAGCAGCCAATGGGGACTAGCGGGGGAGACAGATACGCAGTATTTT. It yields the protein CASSQWGLAGETDTQYF.

This clone was detected once. V is TRBV20-1 and J is TRBJ2-1; TRBD1 aligns across 9 bases. CDR3 length equals 11 residues. Germline values: CDR1 DFQATT, CDR2 SNEGSKA (reference sequence). V trimming: 0 bases; J trimming: 15 bases; junction bases outside the gene matches: 3. CDR3 residues: CSARDGTGLFF. The CDR3 nucleotides read TGCAGTGCTAGAGATGGGACAGGGCTGTTCTTC.

The chain combines TRBV7-9 with TRBJ2-1; TRBD2 matches 15 bases. The length of the CDR3 is 16 residues. Trimming at V came to 5 bases and at J to 9 bases, leaving 8 bases not matched to a gene. Germline V gene data show CDR1 as SEHNR and CDR2 as FQNEAQ (reference sequence). Here the CDR3 DNA reads TGTGCCAGCAGCCCGCGGACTAGCGGGAGGGCCTTTGAGCAGTTCTTC. Its protein product is CASSPRTSGRAFEQFF.

This chain links TRBV2 with TRBJ2-1, with D possibly called TRBD1 or TRBD2 (5 bases each). Trimming stripped 9 bases from V and 8 bases from J, with 14 bases between. Germline V gene lookup returns CDR1 SNHLY and CDR2 FYNNEI. The CDR3 contains 12 residues. CDR3 nucleotides: TGTGCCAGTAGGGGCGACGGGGATGAGCAGTTCTTC. As protein: CASRGDGDEQFF.

The genes are TRBV5-1 and TRBJ2-3; D not certain. This CDR3 comprises 14 residues. The V end was cut by 4 bases, the J end by 3 bases, with 12 bases between. CDR1 and CDR2 from the germline V gene are SGHRS and YFSETQ. This CDR3 is CASSLQPGTDTQYF. In DNA form, the CDR3 reads TGCGCCAGCAGCCTACAGCCGGGTACAGATACGCAGTATTTT.

V and J are TRBV5-1 and TRBJ2-5; TRBD1 matches at 9 bases. V dropped 4 bases and J dropped 4; count of bases not matched to a gene: 8. CDR3 size: 15 residues. Germline V gene lookup returns CDR1 SGHRS and CDR2 YFSETQ. The CDR3, as DNA: TGCGCCAGCAGCCAACGGACAGGGGCGGGAGAGACCCAGTACTTC. It translates to CASSQRTGAGETQYF. Variable domain in full (rest from reference TRBV5-1 and TRBJ2-5): KAGVTQTPRYLIKTRGQQVTLSCSPISGHRSVSWYQQTPGQGLQFLFEYFSETQRNKGNFPGRFSGRQFSNSRSEMNVSTLELGDSALYLCASSQRTGAGETQYFGPGTRLLVL.

In this sample, this clone turned up a few times. The V gene is TRBV5-1, the J gene TRBJ2-1; 9 nucleotides line up with TRBD2. J lost 0 bases, V lost 3 bases, and 4 bases had no gene match. The CDR3 length is 16 residues. Germline CDR1 reads SGHRS; CDR2 reads YFSETQ. CDR3 coding DNA: TGCGCCAGCAGCTACCCAGCGGGAGGCTCCTACAATGAGCAGTTCTTC. Translation gives CASSYPAGGSYNEQFF.

The V call is TRBV6-5, the J call TRBJ1-5; D is unresolved. CDR1 is MNHEY and CDR2 is SVGAGI in the germline V gene. Trimming removed 7 bases at V and 4 bases at J, with 11 bases between. CDR3 length equals 13 residues. The CDR3 here is CASTYQENQPQHF. The CDR3 nucleotides are TGTGCCAGCACCTACCAGGAGAATCAGCCCCAGCATTTT.

CDR3 bases: TGTGCCAGCAGTGAGCGCGTTAGTGGAAACACCATATATTTT. Protein: CASSERVSGNTIYF. This rearrangement joins TRBV2 to TRBJ1-3; unclear D gene. The CDR3 is 14 residues long. V was pared by 3 bases and J by 3 bases, with 9 bases between. The germline V gene has CDR1 SNHLY and CDR2 FYNNEI. Looking up the rest from reference TRBV2 and TRBJ1-3 gives the full variable domain: EPEVTQTPSHQVTQMGQEVILRCVPISNHLYFYWYRQILGQKVEFLVSFYNNEISEKSEIFDDQFSVERPDGSNFTLKIRSTKLEDSAMYFCASSERVSGNTIYFGEGSWLTVV.

The V and J genes are TRBV7-9 and TRBJ1-2, with 7 bases identical to TRBD1. The junction had 10 bases not matched to a gene; V was cut back by 6 bases and J by 6 bases. The CDR3 is made up of 14 amino acids. Germline V gene data show CDR1 as SEHNR and CDR2 as FQNEAQ (reference sequence). In nucleotides, the CDR3 is TGTGCCAGCAGAACAACAGGGGTGGGGAATGGCTACACCTTC. Protein product: CASRTTGVGNGYTF.

This chain uses TRBV27 with TRBJ2-3; perhaps TRBD2 as D (5 bases). The CDR3 sequence is 17 residues long. CDR1 MNHEY and CDR2 SMNVEV come from the germline V gene (reference sequence). V lost 5 bases and J 0 bases, leaving 18 bases between the germline ends. The CDR3 protein is CASSMDRGRASTDTQYF. CDR3 in DNA: TGTGCCAGCAGTATGGACCGTGGGAGAGCCAGCACAGATACGCAGTATTTT.

The chain carries TRBV25-1 and TRBJ1-1; no definite D call. The V and J ends lost 4 bases and 0 bases respectively, with 12 bases between them. The CDR3 runs to 15 residues. From germline, CDR1 is MGHDK and CDR2 SYGVNS. DNA of the CDR3: TGTGCCAGCAGTGGGCCGGACCGAATGAACACTGAAGCTTTCTTT. Translation: CASSGPDRMNTEAFF.